This TCR beta chain is drawn from a study of blood T cell repertoires in COVID-19. The wider study: Samples came from the United States, Italy and Spain, spanning acute and convalescent COVID-19. The cDNA or gDNA used as material had been derived from T cells, B-cell-depleted T cells, or PBMCs.

The repertoire was sequenced with immunoSEQ multiplex PCR; TCRdb's copy has only in-frame clones and lacks some. Found here are around 350,000 clones, around 86% of them singletons; the top ten hold about 3%. V lost 4 bases to trimming and J lost 8 bases; unmatched junction nucleotides: 12. CDR3 length: 15 amino acids. CDR1 and CDR2 (germline): SGDLS, YYNGEE. The material sequenced was peripheral blood. The clonotype comes from a human donor in a cohort sampled during active COVID-19. The chain couples TRBV9 to TRBJ2-1; 7 bases line up with TRBD2. Written as DNA, the CDR3 is TGTGCCAGCAGCCCCCGCTCCGGGGGGTCTGATGAGCAGTTCTTC. Amino acids: CASSPRSGGSDEQFF.